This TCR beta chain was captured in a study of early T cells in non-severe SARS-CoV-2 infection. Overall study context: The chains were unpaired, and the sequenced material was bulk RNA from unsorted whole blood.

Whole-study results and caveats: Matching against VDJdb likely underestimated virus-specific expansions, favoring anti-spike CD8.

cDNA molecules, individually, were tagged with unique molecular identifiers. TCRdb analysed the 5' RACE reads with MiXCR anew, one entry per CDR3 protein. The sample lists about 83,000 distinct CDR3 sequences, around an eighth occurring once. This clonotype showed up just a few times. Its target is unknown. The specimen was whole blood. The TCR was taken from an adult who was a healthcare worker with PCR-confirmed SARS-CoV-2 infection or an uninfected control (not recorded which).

The CDR3 coding sequence is TGTGCCAGCTCACCTGAGGGACAACGTTCCTACGAGCAGTACTTC. Its protein is CASSPEGQRSYEQYF. The chain couples TRBV18 to TRBJ2-7; a possible D gene is TRBD1 (6 bases). The CDR3 covers 15 residues. Germline V gives CDR1 KGHSH, CDR2 LQKENI. With 3 bases removed from V and 1 base from J, the gap between germline ends came to 13 bases.